This TCR beta chain originates from a study of T cells in Graves' hyperthyroidism and ophthalmopathy. Amplified TCR beta CDR3 regions came from RNA transcripts. During a first-round RT-PCR of the TCR CDR3, the HTBI primer set was used. One entry per CDR3 protein, called by TCRdb with MiXCR from the multiplex PCR reads. Of 300,000 to 450,000 distinct CDR3 sequences listed, under 15% are singletons. This clonotype has a handful of counts. Germline V gives CDR1 MDHEN, CDR2 SYDVKM. There are 16 residues in the CDR3. V lost 3 bases and J lost 5; bases outside the gene matches: 9. This clonotype was sampled from a woman aged 25 to 39 with Graves' hyperthyroidism. The chain carries TRBV28 and TRBJ2-2, with 7 bases identical to TRBD2. What was sequenced was blood. CDR3 protein: CASSLLATSPTGELFF. The CDR3 DNA follows: TGTGCCAGCAGTTTGTTGGCGACTAGCCCGACCGGGGAGCTGTTTTTT.